This T cell receptor (beta chain) was retrieved from a study of T cells in Graves' hyperthyroidism and ophthalmopathy. Across the study: Pretreatment peripheral blood was obtained at initial diagnosis.

RNA transcripts gave rise to amplified TCR beta CDR3 regions. A first-round RT-PCR of the TCR CDR3 used the HTBI primer set. TCRdb recomputed calls from the multiplex PCR reads with MiXCR, one row per CDR3 protein. The repertoire includes around 350,000 distinct CDR3 sequences, about a sixth of them detected once, and around a quarter sits in the top ten. This clonotype was seen a handful of times. Patients aged 18 to 65 had newly diagnosed hyperthyroidism that had lasted under 2 months. PBMCs were derived from around 10 ml fresh peripheral blood. Input material: blood. This TCR was sampled from a young woman with Graves' hyperthyroidism that later progressed to Graves' ophthalmopathy.

The CDR3, as DNA: TGTGCCAGTAGTAGTGGAGCGGGAGGTAACGAGCAGTACTTC. This codes for CASSSGAGGNEQYF. The V call is TRBV19, the J call TRBJ2-7; 9 nucleotides align to TRBD2. CDR3 length: 14 residues. The junction had 6 bases not matched to a gene; V was cut back by 4 bases and J by 5 bases. Germline V gives CDR1 LNHDA, CDR2 SQIVND (reference sequence). The full variable domain, in which reference TRBV19 and TRBJ2-7 provide the parts outside the CDR3, is DGGITQSPKYLFRKEGQNVTLSCEQNLNHDAMYWYRQDPGQGLRLIYYSQIVNDFQKGDIAEGYSVSREKKESFPLTVTSAQKNPTAFYLCASSSGAGGNEQYFGPGTRLTVT.